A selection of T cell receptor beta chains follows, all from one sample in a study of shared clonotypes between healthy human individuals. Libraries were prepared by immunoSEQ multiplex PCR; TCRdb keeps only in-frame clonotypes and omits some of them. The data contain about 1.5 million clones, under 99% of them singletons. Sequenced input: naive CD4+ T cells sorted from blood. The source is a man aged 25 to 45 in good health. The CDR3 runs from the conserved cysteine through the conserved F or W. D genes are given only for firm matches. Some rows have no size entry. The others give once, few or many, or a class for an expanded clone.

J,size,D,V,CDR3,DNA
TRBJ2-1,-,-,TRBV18,CASSPPQGSSYNEQFF,TGTGCCAGCTCACCACCGCAGGGAAGCTCCTACAATGAGCAGTTCTTC
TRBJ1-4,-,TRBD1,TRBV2,CASYRQGANEKLFF,TGTGCCAGTTACCGCCAGGGGGCTAATGAAAAACTGTTTTTT
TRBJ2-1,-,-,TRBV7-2,CASSMGGEQFF,TGTGCCAGCAGCATGGGTGGTGAGCAGTTCTTC
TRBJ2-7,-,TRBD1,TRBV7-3,CASSPGQVHEQYF,TGTGCCAGCAGCCCCGGACAGGTCCACGAGCAGTACTTC
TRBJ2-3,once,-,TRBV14,CASSSGRGLIGTDTQYF,TGTGCCAGCAGCTCTGGCAGGGGTCTTATCGGAACAGATACGCAGTATTTT
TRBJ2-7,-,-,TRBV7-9,CASTPSAGSYEQYF,TGTGCCAGCACCCCTTCGGCGGGGAGCTACGAGCAGTACTTC
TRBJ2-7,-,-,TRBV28,CASQRGTVYEQYF,TGTGCCAGTCAAAGGGGGACGGTCTACGAGCAGTACTTC
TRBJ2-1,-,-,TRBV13,CASSLGHGARRDYNEQFF,TGTGCCAGCAGCTTAGGCCATGGGGCTCGCAGGGACTACAATGAGCAGTTCTTC
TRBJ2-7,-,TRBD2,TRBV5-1,CASSPIAGRAYEQYF,TGCGCCAGCAGCCCCATAGCGGGACGGGCCTACGAGCAGTACTTC
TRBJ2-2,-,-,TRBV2,CASRQVTGTGELFF,TGTGCCAGCCGACAGGTTACGGGCACCGGGGAGCTGTTTTTT
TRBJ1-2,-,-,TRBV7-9,CASSHSDVSYTF,TGTGCCAGCAGCCATTCGGACGTTTCGTATACCTTC
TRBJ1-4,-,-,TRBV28,CASSSNEKLFF,TGTGCCAGCAGTTCTAATGAAAAACTGTTTTTT
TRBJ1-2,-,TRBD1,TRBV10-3,CAIRGGQGDPRDYGYTF,TGTGCCATCAGGGGGGGACAGGGCGACCCGAGGGACTATGGCTACACCTTC
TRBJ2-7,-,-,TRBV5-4,CASSLGRDGSYEQYF,TGTGCCAGCAGCTTGGGCCGGGACGGTTCCTACGAGCAGTACTTC
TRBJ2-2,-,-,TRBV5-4,CASSLTQTGELFF,TGTGCCAGCAGCTTGACCCAAACCGGGGAGCTGTTTTTT
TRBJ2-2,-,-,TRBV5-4,CASSRVNTGELFF,TGTGCCAGCAGCCGAGTGAACACCGGGGAGCTGTTTTTT
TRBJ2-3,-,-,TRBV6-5,CASSYEGQPDTQYF,TGTGCCAGCAGTTACGAGGGACAACCAGATACGCAGTATTTT
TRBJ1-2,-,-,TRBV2,CASSPLSYGYTF,TGTGCCAGCAGTCCTCTAAGCTATGGCTACACCTTC
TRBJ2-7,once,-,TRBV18,CASSPLRLDEQYF,TGTGCCAGCTCACCACTTAGGTTGGACGAGCAGTACTTC
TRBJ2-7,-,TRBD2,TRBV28,CASSSRGGGVDGEQYF,TGTGCCAGCAGCAGTCGGGGGGGAGGAGTAGACGGCGAGCAGTACTTC
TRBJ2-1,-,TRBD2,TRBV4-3,CASSQDWASGSNEQFF,TGCGCCAGCAGCCAAGACTGGGCTAGCGGGAGCAATGAGCAGTTCTTC
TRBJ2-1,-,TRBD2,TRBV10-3,CATFAAGGSLSSYNEQFF,TGTGCCACCTTCGCAGCGGGAGGGAGTCTAAGCTCCTACAATGAGCAGTTCTTC
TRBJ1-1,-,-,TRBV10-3,CAVEERWGDEAFF,TGTGCCGTCGAGGAGAGGTGGGGTGATGAAGCTTTCTTT
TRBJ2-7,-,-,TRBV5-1,CASSLEVAYEQYF,TGCGCCAGCAGCTTGGAGGTCGCGTACGAGCAGTACTTC
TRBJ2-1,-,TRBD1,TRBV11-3,CASSQGQASRNNEQFF,TGTGCCAGCAGCCAGGGACAGGCATCAAGGAACAATGAGCAGTTCTTC
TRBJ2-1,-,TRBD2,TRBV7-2,CASSLVVTAGVTNEQFF,TGTGCCAGCAGCTTAGTTGTAACAGCGGGAGTTACCAATGAGCAGTTCTTC
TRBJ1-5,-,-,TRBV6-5,CASGRVGNQPQHF,TGTGCCAGCGGACGGGTTGGCAATCAGCCCCAGCATTTT
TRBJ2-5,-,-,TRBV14,CASSQDLQETQYF,TGTGCCAGCAGCCAAGATCTCCAAGAGACCCAGTACTTC
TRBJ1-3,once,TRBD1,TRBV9,CASSPDRGLSSGNTIYF,TGTGCCAGCAGCCCAGACAGGGGGCTAAGCTCTGGAAACACCATATATTTT
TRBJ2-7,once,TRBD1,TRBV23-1,CASSHPPWRGQGRLYEQYF,TGCGCCAGCAGTCATCCACCGTGGAGGGGACAGGGAAGGCTCTACGAGCAGTACTTC
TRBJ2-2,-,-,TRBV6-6,CASSSVTGELFF,TGTGCCAGCAGCTCAGTGACCGGGGAGCTGTTTTTT
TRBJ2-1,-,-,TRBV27,CASSLRPWDNEQFF,TGTGCCAGCAGTTTACGCCCCTGGGACAATGAGCAGTTCTTC
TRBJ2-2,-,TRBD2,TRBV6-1,CASSEIGGSFPGELFF,TGTGCCAGCAGTGAAATTGGCGGGAGCTTTCCCGGGGAGCTGTTTTTT
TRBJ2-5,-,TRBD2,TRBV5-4,CASKRASGRARTTETQYF,TGTGCCAGCAAGCGGGCTAGCGGGAGGGCAAGGACTACCGAGACCCAGTACTTC
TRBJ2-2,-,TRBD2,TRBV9,CASSVAGGSTGELFF,TGTGCCAGCAGCGTAGCCGGGGGGAGCACCGGGGAGCTGTTTTTT
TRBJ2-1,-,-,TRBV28,CASSFRRSEQFF,TGTGCCAGCAGTTTCCGACGGTCTGAGCAGTTCTTC
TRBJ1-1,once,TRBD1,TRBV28,CASSRDRVLTEAFF,TGTGCCAGCAGCAGGGACAGGGTGCTCACTGAAGCTTTCTTT
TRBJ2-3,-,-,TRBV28,CASSLLGASTDTQYF,TGTGCCAGCAGTTTATTGGGTGCTAGCACAGATACGCAGTATTTT
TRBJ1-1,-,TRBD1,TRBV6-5,CASGRSGGTEAFF,TGTGCCAGCGGCCGTTCAGGGGGAACTGAAGCTTTCTTT
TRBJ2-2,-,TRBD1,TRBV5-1,CASSFSGTGGRGTGELFF,TGCGCCAGCAGCTTCTCCGGGACAGGGGGCCGGGGCACCGGGGAGCTGTTTTTT
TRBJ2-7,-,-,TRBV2,CASSLGRAVTSYEQYF,TGTGCCAGCAGCTTAGGGCGGGCAGTAACGTCCTACGAGCAGTACTTC
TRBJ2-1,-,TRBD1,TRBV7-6,CASSLGGTGLSSPFF,TGTGCCAGCAGCTTAGGTGGGACAGGTCTATCATCCCCGTTCTTC
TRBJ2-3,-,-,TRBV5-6,CASSLSPGALTDTQYF,TGTGCCAGCAGCTTGTCCCCGGGAGCCCTCACAGATACGCAGTATTTT
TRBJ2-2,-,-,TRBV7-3,CASSPGLNTGELFF,TGTGCCAGCAGCCCTGGGTTGAACACCGGGGAGCTGTTTTTT
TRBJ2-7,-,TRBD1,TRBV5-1,CASSLRTGASYEQYF,TGCGCCAGCAGCTTAAGGACAGGGGCCTCCTACGAGCAGTACTTC
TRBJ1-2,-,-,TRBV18,CASSPDRETEGYTF,TGTGCCAGCTCACCGGACCGAGAAACGGAGGGCTACACCTTC
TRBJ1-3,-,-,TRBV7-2,CASSSGLLGNTIYF,TGTGCCAGCAGCTCGGGACTGCTGGGAAACACCATATATTTT
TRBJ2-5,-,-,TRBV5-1,CASSGLGQKQETQYF,TGCGCCAGCAGCGGCCTTGGACAGAAACAAGAGACCCAGTACTTC
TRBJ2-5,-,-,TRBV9,CASSVAIEETQYF,TGTGCCAGCAGCGTAGCTATAGAAGAGACCCAGTACTTC
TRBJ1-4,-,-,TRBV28,CASSLLNSLREKLFF,TGTGCCAGCAGTTTATTAAACAGCTTAAGGGAAAAACTGTTTTTT
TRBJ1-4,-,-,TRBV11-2,CASSSRKTVEKLFF,TGTGCCAGCAGCTCTCGGAAAACAGTTGAAAAACTGTTTTTT
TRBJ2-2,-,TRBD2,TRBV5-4,CASSSGTRVAGELFF,TGTGCCAGCAGCTCTGGGACTAGGGTTGCCGGGGAGCTGTTTTTT
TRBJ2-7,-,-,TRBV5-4,CASSPPRGGFGEQYF,TGTGCCAGCAGCCCCCCCCGGGGAGGCTTTGGCGAGCAGTACTTC
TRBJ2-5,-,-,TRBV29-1,CSVVQGPQETQYF,TGCAGCGTTGTTCAAGGACCCCAAGAGACCCAGTACTTC
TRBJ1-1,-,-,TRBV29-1,CSVRQGPTEAFF,TGCAGCGTTCGGCAGGGGCCCACTGAAGCTTTCTTT